This TCR beta chain was captured by sequencing in a study of T-cell reconstitution after alpha-beta-depleted transplantation in children. Regarding the study as a whole: One year after transplant, T-cell counts and diversity came mostly from newly produced T cells. Day-60 TCRbeta diversity that was high in some patients was derived from surviving recipient T cells and thymic progenitors.

This clonotype has a count of ten or more. What it binds is not known. For TCRbeta, the library was prepared with unique molecular identifiers. TCRdb passed the PCR reads through MiXCR, listing each CDR3 protein once. This sample has 200,000 to 250,000 distinct CDR3 sequences, with around 9.9% found just once. The germline CDR1 and CDR2 sequences are LNHDA and SQIVND (reference sequence). This CDR3 comprises 17 residues. Trimming removed 3 bases at V and 1 base at J, with 16 bases between. The clonotype was recovered from a child in the first two years of life with acute myeloid leukemia, due to receive a stem cell transplant. The chain links TRBV19 to TRBJ2-1; D possibly corresponds to TRBD1 (5 bases). The sequences come from PBMCs, collected before TCRalphabeta/CD19-depleted stem cell transplant. The CDR3 DNA reads as TGTGCCAGTAGTATCCTAGTCAGGGTCAATTCCTACAATGAGCAGTTCTTC. Translated, it gives CASSILVRVNSYNEQFF.